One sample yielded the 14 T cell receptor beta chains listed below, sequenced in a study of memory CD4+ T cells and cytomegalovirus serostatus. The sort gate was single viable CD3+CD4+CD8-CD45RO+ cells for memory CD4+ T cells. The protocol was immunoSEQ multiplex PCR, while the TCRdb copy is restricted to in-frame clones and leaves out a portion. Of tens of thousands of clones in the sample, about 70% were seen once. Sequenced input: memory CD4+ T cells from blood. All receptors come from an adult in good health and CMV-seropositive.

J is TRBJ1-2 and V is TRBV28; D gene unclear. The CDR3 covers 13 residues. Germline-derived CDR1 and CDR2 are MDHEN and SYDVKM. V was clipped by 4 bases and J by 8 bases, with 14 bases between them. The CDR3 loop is CASSWAPTGGYTF. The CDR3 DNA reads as TGTGCCAGCAGTTGGGCCCCGACGGGGGGCTACACCTTC.

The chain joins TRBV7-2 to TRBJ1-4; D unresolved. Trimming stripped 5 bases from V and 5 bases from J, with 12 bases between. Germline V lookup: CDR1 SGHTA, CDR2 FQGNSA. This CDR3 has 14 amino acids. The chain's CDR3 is CASSPPQNNEKLFF. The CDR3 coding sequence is TGTGCCAGCAGCCCCCCACAGAACAATGAAAAACTGTTTTTT.

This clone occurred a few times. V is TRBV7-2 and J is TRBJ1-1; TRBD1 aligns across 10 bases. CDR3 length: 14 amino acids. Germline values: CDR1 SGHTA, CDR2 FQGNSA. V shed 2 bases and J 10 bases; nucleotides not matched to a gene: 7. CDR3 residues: CASSLLRQGAVAFF. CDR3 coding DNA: TGTGCCAGCAGCTTACTCCGACAGGGGGCGGTAGCTTTCTTT.

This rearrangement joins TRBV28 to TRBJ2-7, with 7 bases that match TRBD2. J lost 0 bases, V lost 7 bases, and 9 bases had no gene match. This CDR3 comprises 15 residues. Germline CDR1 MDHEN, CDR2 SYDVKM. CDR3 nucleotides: TGTGCCAGCAAGGGCGGGAGCACCAGCTCCTACGAGCAGTACTTC. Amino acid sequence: CASKGGSTSSYEQYF. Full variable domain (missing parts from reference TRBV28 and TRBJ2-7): DVKVTQSSRYLVKRTGEKVFLECVQDMDHENMFWYRQDPGLGLRLIYFSYDVKMKEKGDIPEGYSVSREKKERFSLILESASTNQTSMYLCASKGGSTSSYEQYFGPGTRLTVT.

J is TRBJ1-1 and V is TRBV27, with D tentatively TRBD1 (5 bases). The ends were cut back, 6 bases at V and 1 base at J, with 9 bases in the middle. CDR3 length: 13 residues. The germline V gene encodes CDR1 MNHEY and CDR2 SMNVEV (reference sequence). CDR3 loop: CASSDRENTEAFF. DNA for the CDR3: TGTGCCAGCAGCGACAGAGAGAACACTGAAGCTTTCTTT.

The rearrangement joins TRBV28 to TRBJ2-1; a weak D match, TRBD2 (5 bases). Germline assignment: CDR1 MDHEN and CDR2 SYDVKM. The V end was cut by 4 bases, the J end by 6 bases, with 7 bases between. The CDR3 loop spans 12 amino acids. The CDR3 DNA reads TGTGCCAGCAGTTCCGGACTCAATGAGCAGTTCTTC. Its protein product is CASSSGLNEQFF.

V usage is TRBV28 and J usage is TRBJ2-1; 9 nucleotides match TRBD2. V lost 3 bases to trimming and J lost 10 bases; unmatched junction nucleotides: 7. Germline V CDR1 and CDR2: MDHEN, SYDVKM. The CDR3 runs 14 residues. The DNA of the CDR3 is TGTGCCAGCAGTTTTGATGGACTAGCGAAAGAGCAGTTCTTC. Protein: CASSFDGLAKEQFF.

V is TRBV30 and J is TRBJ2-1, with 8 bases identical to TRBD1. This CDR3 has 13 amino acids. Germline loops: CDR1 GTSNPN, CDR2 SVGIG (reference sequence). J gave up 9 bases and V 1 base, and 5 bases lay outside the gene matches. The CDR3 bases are TGTGCCTGGAGTGGGACAGGGCTTACTGAGCAGTTCTTC. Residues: CAWSGTGLTEQFF.

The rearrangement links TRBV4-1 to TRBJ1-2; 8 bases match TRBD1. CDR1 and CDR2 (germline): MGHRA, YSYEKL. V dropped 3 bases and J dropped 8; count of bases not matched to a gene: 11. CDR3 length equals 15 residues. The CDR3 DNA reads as TGCGCCAGCAGCCATCCATCTCGGACAGGGCAAGGCTACACCTTC. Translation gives CASSHPSRTGQGYTF.

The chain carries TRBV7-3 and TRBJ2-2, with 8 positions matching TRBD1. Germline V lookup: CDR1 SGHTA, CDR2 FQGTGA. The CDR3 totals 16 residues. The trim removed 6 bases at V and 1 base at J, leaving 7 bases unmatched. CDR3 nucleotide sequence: TGTGCCAGCAGTCGTCCCGGGACAGGGAACACCGGGGAGCTGTTTTTT. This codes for CASSRPGTGNTGELFF.

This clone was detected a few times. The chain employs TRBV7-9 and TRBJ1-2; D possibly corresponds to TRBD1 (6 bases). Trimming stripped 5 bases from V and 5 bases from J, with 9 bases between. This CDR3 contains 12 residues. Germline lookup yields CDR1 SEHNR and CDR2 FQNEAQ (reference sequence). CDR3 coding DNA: TGTGCCAGCAGCGTTACAGGGTATGGCTACACCTTC. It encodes CASSVTGYGYTF.

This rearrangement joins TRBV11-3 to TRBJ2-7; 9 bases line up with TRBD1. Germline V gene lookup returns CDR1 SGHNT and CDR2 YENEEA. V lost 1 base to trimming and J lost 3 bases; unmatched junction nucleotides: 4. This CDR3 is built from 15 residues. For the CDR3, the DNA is TGTGCCAGCAGCTTAGGTGGGACAGGGCTCTACGAGCAGTACTTC. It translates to CASSLGGTGLYEQYF.

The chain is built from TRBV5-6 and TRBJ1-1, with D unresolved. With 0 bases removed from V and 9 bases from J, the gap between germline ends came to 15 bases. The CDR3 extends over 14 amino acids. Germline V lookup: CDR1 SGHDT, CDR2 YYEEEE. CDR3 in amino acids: CASSLAGDSRQAFF. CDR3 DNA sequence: TGTGCCAGCAGCTTGGCCGGGGATAGTAGACAAGCTTTCTTT.

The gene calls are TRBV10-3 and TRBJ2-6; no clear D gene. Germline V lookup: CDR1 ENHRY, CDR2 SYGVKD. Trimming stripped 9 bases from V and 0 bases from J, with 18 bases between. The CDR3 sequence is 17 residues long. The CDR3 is CAIPGSPRSSGANVLTF. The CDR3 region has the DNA TGTGCCATTCCGGGTTCGCCGAGGAGCTCTGGGGCCAACGTCCTGACTTTC.